This TCR beta chain was sequenced for a study of tumor and adjacent non-tumor tissue in lung cancer (dated by TCRdb to 2016 to 2019). Describing the broader study: The cohort included 12 adenocarcinoma, 2 squamous cell carcinoma and 1 small cell lung cancer patients. The roughly 15 patients were aged about 31 to 80 years, included around 10 men and 5 women, and had TNM stage I to III disease. A total of roughly 120,000,000 productive TCRbeta reads were generated by sequencing, corresponding to an average of about 4.17 million reads per sample. Using bulk TCRbeta repertoires from approximately 15 lung cancer patients, the study set lung tumor tissue side by side with matched distant non-tumor lung tissue. For each patient, one tumor sample and one normal lung sample were taken, giving thirty paired specimens that underwent TCRbeta CDR3 sequencing. The paper as a whole reports these results and caveats: Because peripheral blood was not sequenced, the blood TCRbeta repertoires of the lung cancer patients in the study went unexamined. Neither the sequencing platform nor unique molecular identifiers are named or mentioned anywhere in the methods. TCR diversity (inverse Simpson) was significantly higher in tumor than in normal lung tissue (approximately 400 vs 170, P = 0.0075, Mann-Whitney U test). A significantly larger cumulative share of the repertoire was made up by the top 100 clones in normal lung than in tumor tissue. TCR diversity was significantly higher in younger patients, and higher tumor TCR diversity was associated with shorter overall and disease-free survival. With only about 16 patients in the cohort, the authors noted that larger samples and more detailed clinical data are needed.

Library prep was done by multiplex PCR. The sequencer was an Illumina HiSeq 2500. TCRbeta libraries were built by three rounds of nested PCR using primers (Table S4), following protocols modified from ARM-PCR. Before sequencing, PCR products of 200-500 bp were cut from the gel and purified using the QIAquick gel extraction kit. The published analysis was carried out like this. Reads were cleaned with Trimmomatic, merged with FLASH into complete CDR3 sequences, and assigned to V(D)J germline segments with MiTCR. Clonal diversity was computed as the inverse Simpson's index with VDJtools. A read counted as productive if the sequence was in-frame and lacked a premature stop codon. In TCRdb, the public reads were trimmed at Q25 with fastp and aligned with MiXCR, with productive beta chains retained. Each entry is one CDR3 protein sequence, shown with its most common DNA and genes. For this entry, the V and J calls and clone size follow TCRdb and not the study's own pipeline. Present in this sample are about 200,000 distinct CDR3 sequences, about 76% of which were seen just once. The ten largest clonotypes hold roughly 24% of the sample.

Remarks on this clonotype: The antigen it binds to is not known. One end of the junction does not line up with germline, which may come from a read error.

RNA was isolated from bulk unsorted tissue, and RNA quality was assessed with a NanoDrop ND-1000 and an Agilent 2100. The donors were newly diagnosed lung cancer patients admitted for thoracic surgery in China from August to November 2014 who had not received prior chemotherapy. Patients who had received previous radiotherapy or chemotherapy, or who had another concurrent cancer, were excluded from the study. Pieces of surgical tissue measuring about 1-2.1 cm3 were kept in RNAlater solution and held at -80 degrees C until needed. The sample taken for sequencing was lung tumor tissue. The source of this sequence is a man aged 60 to 75 with non-small cell lung cancer.

The CDR3 in this case is CASSLGHVGNYDYTF. The sequenced DNA: TGCGCCAGCAGCCTCGGACACGTAGGTAACTATGACTACACCTTC. The rearranged chain carries TRBV4-3 and TRBJ1-2, and possibly TRBD1, on 5 matching bases. Taken from cysteine to phenylalanine, the CDR3 has 15 residues. Only the CDR3 portion is preserved as DNA: 45 bases, with reading frame beginning at the first base. From the germline V gene, CDR1 is LGHNA and CDR2 is YSLEER.